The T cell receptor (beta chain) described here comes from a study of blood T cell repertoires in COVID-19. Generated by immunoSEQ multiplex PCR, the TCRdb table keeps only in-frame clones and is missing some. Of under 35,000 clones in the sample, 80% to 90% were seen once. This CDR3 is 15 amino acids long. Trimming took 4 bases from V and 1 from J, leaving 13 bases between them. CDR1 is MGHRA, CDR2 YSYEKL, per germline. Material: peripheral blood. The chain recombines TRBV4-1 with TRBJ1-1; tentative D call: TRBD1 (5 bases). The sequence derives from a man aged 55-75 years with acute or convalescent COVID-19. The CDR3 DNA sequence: TGCGCCAGCAGCCTCACCTCGACAGCGAACACTGAAGCTTTCTTT. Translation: CASSLTSTANTEAFF.